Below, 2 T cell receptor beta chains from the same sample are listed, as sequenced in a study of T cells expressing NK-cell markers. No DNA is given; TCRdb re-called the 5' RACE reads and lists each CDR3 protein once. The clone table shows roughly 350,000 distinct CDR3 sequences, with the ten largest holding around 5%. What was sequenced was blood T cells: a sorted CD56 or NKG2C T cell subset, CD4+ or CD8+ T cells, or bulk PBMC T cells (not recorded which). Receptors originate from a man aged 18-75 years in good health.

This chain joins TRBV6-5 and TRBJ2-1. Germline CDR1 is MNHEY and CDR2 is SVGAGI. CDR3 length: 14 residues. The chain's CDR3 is CASSYRLEYNEQFF.

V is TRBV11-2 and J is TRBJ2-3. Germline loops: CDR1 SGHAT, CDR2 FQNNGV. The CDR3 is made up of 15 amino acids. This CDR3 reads CASSMTRLASDTQYF.